The entry that follows covers one T cell receptor (beta chain) sequence. This CDR3 contains 12 residues. After removal of 6 bases from V and 8 bases from J, the junction contained 4 bases not matched to a gene. The germline V gene has CDR1 MNHEY and CDR2 SVGAGI. The data derive from a study of blood T cells in healthy people across ages. Caucasian, healthy and from Russia, the donors were aged between roughly 6 and 95. Primed by a sample-barcoded 5' primer and a J-beta primer mix, a second PCR proceeded for about 7 to 11 cycles. TCRdb fed the 5' RACE reads into MiXCR, producing one record per CDR3 protein. The repertoire holds approximately 770,000 distinct CDR3 sequences, with roughly 60% as singletons.

The source material was blood. The origin of this receptor is a man aged 25-40 years in good health. The gene calls are TRBV6-5 and TRBJ2-3, with 8 bases aligning to TRBD2. The CDR3 DNA sequence: TGTGCCAGCAGCCCTCGGGAGGGTACGCAGTATTTT. This encodes CASSPREGTQYF.